A single sample is the source of the 15 T cell receptor beta chains below, sequenced in a study of regulatory T cells in long-lasting Graves disease. Time point here: persistent/refractory GD, antithyroid drugs over 5 years with positive TRAb. Extracted RNA from PBMCs served as the source of the TCR library. Arm-PCR of CDR3 regions with iRepertoire HTBI primers generated TCR beta libraries. TCRdb re-called the multiplex PCR reads with MiXCR, one entry per CDR3 protein. This sample has about 470,000 distinct CDR3 sequences, with less than 25% found just once. This material consisted of peripheral blood mononuclear cells (PBMCs), taken when the disease was refractory, from a patient treated with antithyroid drugs. These receptors were obtained from a female donor with Graves disease.

Many counts were recorded for this clonotype. For the CDR3, the DNA is TGTGCCAGCAGAGGCCGGACCTACGAGCAGTACTTC. Its protein product is CASRGRTYEQYF. This rearrangement joins TRBV6-1 to TRBJ2-7; D is unresolved. The CDR3 loop spans 12 amino acids. The germline V gene encodes CDR1 MNHNS and CDR2 SASEGT. Deletions cut 6 bases from V and 2 bases from J, with 8 bases between.

This clonotype has only a few counts. The chain recombines TRBV15 with TRBJ1-1; D not resolved. CDR1 LNHNV and CDR2 YYDKDF come from the germline V gene (reference sequence). V gave up 4 bases and J gave up 1 base, with 19 bases separating them. This CDR3 contains 17 residues. The CDR3 spells CATSTRTSRQPNTEAFF. The DNA for the CDR3 is TGTGCCACCAGCACTCGAACTTCGCGGCAGCCGAACACTGAAGCTTTCTTT.

This clonotype occurred many times. The gene calls are TRBV30 and TRBJ1-4; 8 nucleotides match TRBD1. The CDR3 sequence is 14 residues long. V was clipped by 4 bases and J by 2 bases; unmatched bases: 3. In germline, CDR1 is GTSNPN, CDR2 SVGIG (reference sequence). CDR3 sequence reads: CAWTPGGTNEKLFF. The CDR3 DNA is TGTGCCTGGACCCCAGGGGGCACTAATGAAAAACTGTTTTTT.

V gene TRBV5-6 combines with J gene TRBJ1-5; D uncertain. With 4 bases removed from V and 0 bases from J, the gap between germline ends came to 14 bases. This CDR3 has 16 residues. Per germline, CDR1 SGHDT and CDR2 YYEEEE. CDR3 in amino acids: CASSAGRPYSNQPQHF. In DNA, the CDR3 is TGTGCCAGCAGCGCCGGACGGCCATATAGCAATCAGCCCCAGCATTTT.

The sample holds many counts of this clonotype. The chain couples TRBV27 to TRBJ2-7, with 7 bases identical to TRBD2. Germline V lookup: CDR1 MNHEY, CDR2 SMNVEV (reference sequence). This CDR3 contains 15 residues. Unmatched junction bases numbered 8, after V lost 2 bases and J lost 4 bases. CDR3 nucleotides: TGTGCCAGCAGTTTAGGGGCAACGGGGGGATACGAGCAGTACTTC. Residues: CASSLGATGGYEQYF.

The chain's CDR3 is CAWGRLQETQYF. CDR3 DNA: TGTGCCTGGGGACGGCTCCAAGAGACCCAGTACTTC. The gene calls are TRBV30 and TRBJ2-5; D not resolved. This CDR3 is built from 12 residues. V lost 5 bases and J 1 base, leaving 8 bases between the germline ends. Germline V gene sequence: CDR1 GTSNPN, CDR2 SVGIG (reference sequence).

Notes on this clonotype: A much larger clone lies one base from this, so it may be a read error. Because it lacks the conserved phenylalanine or tryptophan at the end, this CDR3 is likely a read error. The chain recombines TRBV28 with TRBJ1-1; possibly TRBD1 for D (6 bases). CDR1 and CDR2 from the germline V gene are MDHEN and SYDVKM. The CDR3 has 12 amino acids. V lost 6 bases to trimming and J lost 8 bases, with 13 bases between them. CDR3 protein: CASRRTDREAFS. DNA for the CDR3: TGTGCCAGCAGGAGGACAGACCGAGAAGCTTTCTCT.

This clonotype was counted at least ten times. The gene calls are TRBV28 and TRBJ2-7, with D maybe TRBD2 (6 bases). This CDR3 has 14 amino acids. V dropped 8 bases and J dropped 3 bases, with 17 bases sitting between them. Germline V CDR1 and CDR2: MDHEN, SYDVKM. CDR3 DNA: TGTGCCAGCCGACGCACTAGCCCTTACTACGAGCAGTACTTC. Protein product: CASRRTSPYYEQYF.

The sample holds many counts of this clonotype. The V call is TRBV9, the J call TRBJ2-7, with 7 positions matching TRBD1. CDR1 and CDR2 (germline): SGDLS, YYNGEE. The CDR3 length is 13 residues. The J segment lost 4 bases and the V segment lost 4 bases, leaving 5 bases of the junction unmatched. CDR3 in DNA: TGTGCCAGCAGCTCCTCGACAGGGTACGAGCAGTACTTC. Protein: CASSSSTGYEQYF.

The sample holds many counts of this clonotype. V and J are TRBV12-3 or TRBV12-4 and TRBJ1-4, with unresolved D. V shed 6 bases and J shed 10 bases, with 9 bases lying between them. The CDR3 totals 11 residues. The DNA for the CDR3 is TGTGCCAGCAGCCTTGTTGGAAAACTGTTTTTT. Translation: CASSLVGKLFF.

In its sample, this clonotype was seen many times. The chain carries TRBV28 and TRBJ1-2, with a possible D match to TRBD1 (5 bases). V lost 6 bases to trimming and J lost 6 bases, with 17 bases between them. The CDR3 sequence is 14 residues long. In germline, CDR1 is MDHEN, CDR2 SYDVKM. DNA of the CDR3: TGTGCCAGCAGCCCTCGCGGCAGGGCCAATGGCTACACCTTC. Translating gives CASSPRGRANGYTF.

In its sample, this clonotype was seen once. The chain recombines TRBV7-9 with TRBJ2-5; TRBD1 might be the D (6 bases). V lost 1 base to trimming and J lost 4 bases, with 13 bases between them. CDR1 is SEHNR, CDR2 FQNEAQ, per germline (reference sequence). This CDR3 is 15 amino acids long. The CDR3 protein is CASSLGAGGRETQYF. The CDR3 bases are TGTGCCAGCAGCTTAGGTGCTGGGGGCCGAGAGACCCAGTACTTC.

This clonotype was counted many times. This chain links TRBV6-2 or TRBV6-3 with TRBJ2-5, with 7 bases aligning to TRBD1. The CDR3 is 13 residues long. V gave up 6 bases and J gave up 2 bases; unmatched junction bases: 3. The V gene's germline CDR1 is MNHEY and CDR2 SVGEGT. Here the CDR3 DNA reads TGTGCCAGCAGGCGACAGGGACAAGAGACCCAGTACTTC. This encodes CASRRQGQETQYF.

Many counts were recorded for this clonotype. This sequence joins TRBV7-2 and TRBJ1-4; a possible D gene is TRBD1 (5 bases). Looked up from germline, CDR1 is SGHTA and CDR2 is FQGNSA. V was cut by 5 bases and J by 6 bases, with 16 bases left in between. The length of the CDR3 is 15 residues. This CDR3 reads CASSPAWGRDEKLFF. Written as DNA, the CDR3 is TGTGCCAGCAGCCCAGCTTGGGGACGGGATGAAAAACTGTTTTTT.

This clonotype was seen ten or more times. This rearrangement joins TRBV7-8 to TRBJ2-5; D unclear. CDR1 SGHVS and CDR2 FQNEAQ come from the germline V gene. Trimming cost V 1 base and J 4 bases, with 10 bases left between them. The CDR3 is 14 amino acids. The CDR3 reads CASSLDVSPETQYF. In DNA, the CDR3 is TGTGCCAGCAGCTTAGATGTCAGCCCAGAGACCCAGTACTTC.